This T cell receptor (beta chain) comes out of a study of Ad26.COV2.S vaccination and SARS-CoV-2 variants. Clones were sequenced by immunoSEQ multiplex PCR, and TCRdb holds only the in-frame ones, with some missing. The sample shows hundreds of thousands of clones, around 90% of them seen only once. The treatment is: 19 received Ad26.COV2.S at low or high dose, single or two shots; five or six received placebo; per-sample allocation not given. All samples were drawn on day 63, counting from the first vaccine or placebo injection. Ad26 vector vaccine expressed Wuhan-strain SARS-CoV-2 spike. Material: peripheral blood, obtained in a trial of Ad26.COV2.S vaccine versus placebo. The receptor's source is a person between 18 and 59 years old who received the Ad26.COV2.S COVID-19 vaccine or a placebo.

The CDR3 here is CASSVGVRGYADTQYF. The CDR3 DNA reads as TGTGCCAGCAGCGTAGGGGTTAGGGGATACGCAGATACGCAGTATTTT. V gene TRBV9 combines with J gene TRBJ2-3; D is possibly TRBD1 (5 bases). The CDR3 runs to 16 residues. V lost 0 bases, J lost 4 bases, and 15 bases lay in between. Looked up from germline, CDR1 is SGDLS and CDR2 is YYNGEE.